This TCR beta chain was recovered during a study of blood T cell repertoires in COVID-19. Study summary: COVID-19 samples from acute and convalescent phases originated in the United States, Italy and Spain. In each case, the material was cDNA or gDNA derived from T cells, B-cell-depleted T cells, or PBMCs.

One Seattle source followed patients from active infection through their disease course. Sequencing was performed with immunoSEQ multiplex PCR; in TCRdb, only in-frame clones are kept and a portion is missing. The sample lists about 180,000 clones, roughly three quarters occurring once. The specimen sequenced was peripheral blood. The receptor comes from a woman of 80 years or more with COVID-19, enrolled during active disease.

The CDR3 is CSVDAGGHGYTF. As DNA, the CDR3 is TGCAGCGTTGATGCAGGGGGCCATGGCTACACCTTC. The chain combines TRBV29-1 with TRBJ1-2, with TRBD1 matching over 8 bases. CDR3 length: 12 amino acids. Per the germline V gene, CDR1 is SQVTM and CDR2 is ANQGSEA. V dropped 3 bases and J dropped 6; count of bases not matched to a gene: 3.